The 14 T cell receptor beta chains listed next were all sequenced from one sample in a study of cytomegalovirus exposure and HLA in healthy donors. PCR amplification relied on 60 Vbeta primers (plus 13 Jbeta primers). TCRdb keeps only in-frame clones here, not all; method: immunoSEQ multiplex PCR. The sample has roughly 190,000 clones; around 79% are singletons. The specimen sequenced was PBMCs. These receptors were obtained from a woman between 18 and 29 years old in good health and CMV-seronegative.

This clone was counted between two and nine times. This chain links TRBV27 with TRBJ2-7; 8 nucleotides line up with TRBD2. The germline V gene has CDR1 MNHEY and CDR2 SMNVEV (reference sequence). V dropped 2 bases and J dropped 1; count of bases not matched to a gene: 7. The CDR3 is 16 residues long. CDR3 sequence reads: CASSLLGGGTSYEQYF. CDR3 DNA: TGTGCCAGCAGTTTACTTGGCGGGGGGACATCCTACGAGCAGTACTTC.

The chain has TRBV7-3 and TRBJ2-6; D not resolved. The CDR3 runs to 14 residues. With 2 bases removed from V and 1 base from J, the gap between germline ends came to 3 bases. Germline V CDR1 and CDR2: SGHTA, FQGTGA. The CDR3 DNA follows: TGTGCCAGCAGCTTATCGTCTGGGGCCAACGTCCTGACTTTC. This codes for CASSLSSGANVLTF.

V gene TRBV5-1 combines with J gene TRBJ2-5, with 10 bases identical to TRBD2. TRBJ2-7 explains the end of the DNA better; the J call may be wrong. The CDR3 consists of 17 residues. Germline V gene data show CDR1 as SGHRS and CDR2 as YFSETQ. The CDR3 loop is CASSLVATSGQIYEQYF. CDR3 coding DNA: TGCGCCAGCAGCTTGGTGGCGACTAGCGGGCAAATCTACGAGCAGTACTTC.

The chain couples TRBV7-2 to TRBJ2-1; TRBD2 aligns across 8 bases. The CDR3 consists of 18 residues. CDR1 is SGHTA, CDR2 FQGNSA, per germline. V dropped 1 base and J dropped 8; count of bases not matched to a gene: 16. CDR3 sequence (DNA): TGTGCCAGCAGCTTAGTTTCGGGGGCGAGCGGGAGTGGTGATGAGCAGTTCTTC. Translation gives CASSLVSGASGSGDEQFF.

The chain combines TRBV7-9 with TRBJ2-3, with 8 nucleotides matching TRBD1. CDR1 is SEHNR and CDR2 is FQNEAQ in the germline V gene (reference sequence). The CDR3 loop spans 15 amino acids. Trimming took 5 bases from V and 0 from J; bases not matched to a gene: 4. CDR3 coding DNA: TGTGCCAGCAGCCCTGGGACAGGAAGCACAGATACGCAGTATTTT. This codes for CASSPGTGSTDTQYF.

The chain joins TRBV6-1 to TRBJ1-2; D is unclear. CDR3 length: 16 amino acids. V lost 2 bases, J lost 2 bases, and 15 bases lay in between. Germline CDR1 reads MNHNS; CDR2 reads SASEGT. The CDR3 DNA reads as TGTGCCAGCAGTGAACTAGTTTCAGAGACCAACTATGGCTACACCTTC. Residues: CASSELVSETNYGYTF.

The rearrangement uses TRBV19 and TRBJ1-1; D uncertain. The CDR3 contains 16 residues. Germline-derived CDR1 and CDR2 are LNHDA and SQIVND (reference sequence). The germline V and J ends were trimmed by 3 bases and 0 bases, with 14 bases remaining between them. CDR3 region: CASSIAPSTVNTEAFF. The CDR3, as DNA: TGTGCCAGTAGTATTGCTCCGTCTACCGTGAACACTGAAGCTTTCTTT.

The rearrangement joins TRBV11-3 to TRBJ1-1, with a tentative D call TRBD1 (5 bases). V was cut by 3 bases and J by 1 base, with 12 bases left in between. The V gene's germline CDR1 is SGHNT and CDR2 YENEEA. The CDR3 contains 15 residues. CDR3 amino acids: CASSLGGPRNTEAFF. CDR3 sequence (DNA): TGTGCCAGCAGCTTGGGGGGACCCCGGAACACTGAAGCTTTCTTT.

V is TRBV10-3 and J is TRBJ1-3, with 8 positions matching TRBD1. The V gene's germline CDR1 is ENHRY and CDR2 SYGVKD. Trimming removed 0 bases from V and 4 bases from J; junction bases left unmatched: 5. The CDR3 covers 16 residues. The CDR3 sequence: CAISESTRGHGNTIYF. For the CDR3, the DNA is TGTGCCATCAGTGAGTCGACCAGGGGGCACGGAAACACCATATATTTT.

V and J are TRBV9 and TRBJ1-1; TRBD1 matches 8 bases. The CDR3 contains 14 residues. V shed 2 bases, J shed 4 bases, and the junction held 4 bases outside the gene matches. Germline loops: CDR1 SGDLS, CDR2 YYNGEE. The CDR3 coding sequence is TGTGCCAGCAGCGTTACAACAGGGGGCACTGAAGCTTTCTTT. Protein sequence: CASSVTTGGTEAFF.

The genes are TRBV13 and TRBJ2-1; TRBD2 aligns across 8 bases. The CDR3 spans 15 residues. Germline CDR1 PRHDT, CDR2 FYEKMQ (reference sequence). J gave up 2 bases and V 5 bases, and 5 bases lay outside the gene matches. CDR3 residues: CASSQGLVPYNEQFF. The CDR3 DNA sequence: TGTGCCAGCAGCCAGGGACTAGTGCCCTACAATGAGCAGTTCTTC. Together with reference TRBV13 and TRBJ2-1, the CDR3 gives the full variable domain: AAGVIQSPRHLIKEKRETATLKCYPIPRHDTVYWYQQGPGQDPQFLISFYEKMQSDKGSIPDRFSAQQFSDYHSELNMSSLELGDSALYFCASSQGLVPYNEQFFGPGTRLTVL.

The genes are TRBV6-5 and TRBJ1-2; D is possibly TRBD1 (5 bases). The length of the CDR3 is 14 residues. With 5 bases removed from V and 5 bases from J, the gap between germline ends came to 15 bases. Germline lookup yields CDR1 MNHEY and CDR2 SVGAGI. As DNA, the CDR3 is TGTGCCAGCAGTAATGCCCCGGGGGAATATGGCTACACCTTC. This translates into CASSNAPGEYGYTF.

This clone came up a few times. V and J are TRBV27 and TRBJ2-3; D remains unclear. Germline V lookup: CDR1 MNHEY, CDR2 SMNVEV (reference sequence). The CDR3 extends over 17 amino acids. Trimming took off 3 bases at V and 2 bases at J, with 18 bases between the two ends. The DNA of the CDR3 is TGTGCCAGCAGTTTTGGTTCTACGCCGGCGGCCACAGATACGCAGTATTTT. This encodes CASSFGSTPAATDTQYF.

The CDR3 protein is CSVEDLDRGRGEQYF. The CDR3 DNA sequence: TGCAGCGTTGAAGATTTGGACAGGGGAAGGGGCGAGCAGTACTTC. This chain links TRBV29-1 with TRBJ2-5; 9 nucleotides line up with TRBD1. TRBJ2-7 explains the end of the DNA better; the J call may be wrong. The CDR3 is 15 residues long. Germline V gene sequence: CDR1 SQVTM, CDR2 ANQGSEA.